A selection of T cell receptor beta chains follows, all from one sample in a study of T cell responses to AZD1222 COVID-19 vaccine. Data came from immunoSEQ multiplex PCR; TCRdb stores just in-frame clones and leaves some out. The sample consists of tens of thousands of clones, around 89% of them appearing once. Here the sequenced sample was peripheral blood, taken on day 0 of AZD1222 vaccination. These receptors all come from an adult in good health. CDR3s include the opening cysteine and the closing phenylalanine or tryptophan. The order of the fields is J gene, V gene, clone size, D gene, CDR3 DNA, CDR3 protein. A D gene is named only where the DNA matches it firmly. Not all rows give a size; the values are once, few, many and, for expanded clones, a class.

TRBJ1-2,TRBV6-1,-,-,TGTGCCAGCAGTGAAAGCGCGGGGTACTATGGCTACACCTTC,CASSESAGYYGYTF
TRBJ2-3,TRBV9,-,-,TGTGCCAGCAGCGCCGGCGGGTTCAACACAGATACGCAGTATTTT,CASSAGGFNTDTQYF
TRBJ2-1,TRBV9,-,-,TGTGCCAGCAGCCCCCGCATTAGCGTATCGAGCTCCTACAATGAGCAGTTCTTC,CASSPRISVSSSYNEQFF
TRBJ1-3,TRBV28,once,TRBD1,TGTGCCAGCAGTTTAACTGTGGGGACAGGGTTTAACACCATATATTTT,CASSLTVGTGFNTIYF
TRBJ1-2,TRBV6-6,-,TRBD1,TGTGCCAGCAGTTACCCAGCCAGGGGGCCCAAGGGCTACACCTTC,CASSYPARGPKGYTF
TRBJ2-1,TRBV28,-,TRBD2,TGTGCCAGCAGTGATAGGAGGGGACTAGCGGGAGTACACTACAATGAGCAGTTCTTC,CASSDRRGLAGVHYNEQFF
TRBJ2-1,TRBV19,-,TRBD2,TGTGCCAGTAGTATAGTCGGACTAGCGCCCTACAATGAGCAGTTCTTC,CASSIVGLAPYNEQFF
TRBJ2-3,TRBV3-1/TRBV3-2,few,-,TGTGCCAGCAGTCCAAGGCAACTCACAGACTATACGCAGTATTTT,CASSPRQLTDYTQYF
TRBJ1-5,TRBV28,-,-,TGTGCCAGCAGTTTAGGGGGTGGATGGCAGCCCCAGCATTTT,CASSLGGGWQPQHF
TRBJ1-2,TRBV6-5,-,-,TGTGCCAGCAGTTACTCCCTTTGGGGGTATGGCTACACCTTC,CASSYSLWGYGYTF
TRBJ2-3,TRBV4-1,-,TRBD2,TGCGCCAGCAGCCCTTTGAGCGGACGACCGGGACTAGCGGGAAGAGTTACGCAGTATTTT,CASSPLSGRPGLAGRVTQYF
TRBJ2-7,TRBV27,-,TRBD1,TGTGCCAGCATACGGACAGGGTCCTACGAGCAGTACTTC,CASIRTGSYEQYF
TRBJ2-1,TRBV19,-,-,TGTGCCAGTAGTACAGGGTCCCACAATGAGCAGTTCTTC,CASSTGSHNEQFF
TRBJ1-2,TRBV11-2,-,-,TGTGCCAGCAGCTATACCGGGACACTCAACTATGGCTACACCTTC,CASSYTGTLNYGYTF
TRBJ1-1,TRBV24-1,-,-,TGTGCCACCAGTGAAGGCAGGGCCTCAGGGTACACTGAAGCTTTCTTT,CATSEGRASGYTEAFF
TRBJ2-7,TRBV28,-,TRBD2,TGTGCCAGCAGCCCTCCTAGCGGGGGCTTCTACGAGCAGTACTTC,CASSPPSGGFYEQYF
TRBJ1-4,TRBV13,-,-,TGTGCCAGCAGCTCGGGACATCTAGACGAAAAACTGTTTTTT,CASSSGHLDEKLFF
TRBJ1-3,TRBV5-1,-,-,TGCGCCAGCAGCGTTACAGGGTACTCTGGAAACACCATATATTTT,CASSVTGYSGNTIYF
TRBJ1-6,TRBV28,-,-,TGTGCCAGCAGTTTATCATATTCACCCCTCCACTTT,CASSLSYSPLHF
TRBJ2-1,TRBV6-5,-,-,TGTGCCAGCTTAGCCGGGAATCTAAACAATGAGCAGTTCTTC,CASLAGNLNNEQFF
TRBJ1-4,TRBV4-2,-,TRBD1,TGTGCCAGCGGATGGGGACAGGGTCGTGAAAAACTGTTTTTT,CASGWGQGREKLFF
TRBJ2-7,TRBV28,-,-,TGTGCCAGCAGTTCCCGGGCTGACTACGAGCAGTACTTC,CASSSRADYEQYF
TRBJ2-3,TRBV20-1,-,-,TGCAGTGCTAGTAGGTACAGCGAGACAGATACGCAGTATTTT,CSASRYSETDTQYF
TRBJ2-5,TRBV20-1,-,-,TGCAGTGCTAGAGGGGGAGAGACCCAGTACTTC,CSARGGETQYF
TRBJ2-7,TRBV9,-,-,TGTGCCAGCAACCCTGACGACGGATCCTACGAGCAGTACTTC,CASNPDDGSYEQYF
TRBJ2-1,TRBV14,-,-,TGTGCCAGCAGCGGGGGACGTCCCGAGGTTTATTATGAGCAGTTCTTC,CASSGGRPEVYYEQFF
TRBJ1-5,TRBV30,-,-,TGTGCCTGGGGGGGCCCGGGGGGCAATCAGCCCCAGCATTTT,CAWGGPGGNQPQHF
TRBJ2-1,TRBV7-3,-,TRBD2,TGTGCCAGCAGCCCTCGGGGGGATCTTGAGCAGTTCTTC,CASSPRGDLEQFF
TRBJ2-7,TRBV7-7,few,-,TGTGCCAGCAGCCGCGGGACGGCCCATGAGCAGTACTTC,CASSRGTAHEQYF
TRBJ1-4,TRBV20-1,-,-,TGCAGTGCTTTGGCAGGGGAAAAACTGTTTTTT,CSALAGEKLFF
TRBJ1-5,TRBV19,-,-,TGTGCCAGTAGTATAGTCGGGGGACAGCCCCAGCATTTT,CASSIVGGQPQHF
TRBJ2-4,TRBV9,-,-,TGTGCCAGCAGCGTAGATGGGAACATTCAGTACTTC,CASSVDGNIQYF
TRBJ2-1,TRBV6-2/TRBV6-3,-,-,TGTGCCAGCAGTTACAGGCCAGGACTACCCAATGAGCAGTTCTTC,CASSYRPGLPNEQFF
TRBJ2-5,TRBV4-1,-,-,TGCGCCAGCAGCCAAGGGATGGCGGGGCGGGAGACCCAGTACTTC,CASSQGMAGRETQYF
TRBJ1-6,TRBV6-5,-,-,TGTGCCAGCAGATCCTCGGGTTATTATAATTCACCCCTCCACTTT,CASRSSGYYNSPLHF
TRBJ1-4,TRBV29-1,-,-,TGCAGCGTCGAACCAGGAATTGAAAAACTGTTTTTT,CSVEPGIEKLFF
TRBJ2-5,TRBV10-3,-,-,TGTGCCATCAGTGAGTCCGAAGGACGGGCCCAGTACTTC,CAISESEGRAQYF